This TCR beta chain came from a study of CD8 T cells in Susac syndrome. Study-wide background: The Susac syndrome patients that were sequenced included over 5 with active disease and 8 or 9 in remission.

Patients with Susac syndrome met diagnostic criteria that were recently defined for definite or probable disease. An input of about 0.5 to 1 ug of RNA was subjected to reverse transcription using random hexamers. A single record per CDR3 protein comes from TCRdb applying MiXCR to the immunoSEQ multiplex PCR reads. The sample has about 240,000 distinct CDR3 sequences, 96% seen once; the top ten hold about 0.094%. The V gene's germline CDR1 is SGHDT and CDR2 YYEEEE. This CDR3 region has 14 residues. V was clipped by 1 base and J by 3 bases; unmatched bases: 4. The material sequenced was CD4+ T cells from PBMCs. The source of this sequence is a human donor with Susac syndrome. The chain recombines TRBV5-6 with TRBJ2-7; 7 bases agree with TRBD1. This chain's CDR3 is CASSLRNRGYEQYF. The CDR3 nucleotides read TGTGCCAGCAGCTTGCGAAACAGGGGCTACGAGCAGTACTTC.